This T cell receptor beta chain comes out of a study of blood T cell repertoires in COVID-19. Study summary: Samples came from the United States, Italy and Spain, spanning acute and convalescent COVID-19. T cells, B-cell-depleted T cells, or PBMCs provided the cDNA or gDNA that served as material.

This CDR3 is 17 amino acids long. Germline V gives CDR1 SEHNR, CDR2 FQNEAQ (reference sequence). Trimming took 1 base from V and 5 from J; bases not matched to a gene: 7. In the authors' methods: The assay estimated nucleated cells by amplifying reference gene primers. Sequencing used immunoSEQ multiplex PCR; TCRdb keeps in-frame clones, though not all of them. V and J calls and clone size are copied from that table; D and trimming were computed from the DNA. This table has about 160,000 clones, approximately 80% appearing once. The TCR was taken from a woman of 80 years or more with acute or convalescent COVID-19. This chain uses TRBV7-9 with TRBJ2-5, with 13 positions matching TRBD2. Sample: peripheral blood. CDR3 sequence reads: CASSLDTSGRARETQYF. The CDR3 DNA reads as TGTGCCAGCAGCTTAGACACTAGCGGGAGGGCCCGGGAGACCCAGTACTTC.